One T cell receptor (beta chain) is described in this entry. This record belongs to a study of cytomegalovirus exposure and HLA in healthy donors. Using immunoSEQ multiplex PCR, the repertoire was profiled, and TCRdb retains in-frame clones only, with some absent. The sample lists about 140,000 clones; roughly 81% were seen once. Germline V gene lookup returns CDR1 SGHNT and CDR2 YYREEE (reference sequence). Deletions cut 5 bases from V and 1 base from J, with 12 bases between. This CDR3 has 14 amino acids. The sequencing sample was made of PBMCs. This TCR derives from a woman in her twenties or thirties in good health and CMV-seronegative. V usage is TRBV5-4 and J usage is TRBJ1-1, with D tentatively TRBD1 (6 bases). The CDR3 bases are TGTGCCAGCAGAACAGGGTTCGGGAACACTGAAGCTTTCTTT. Translation gives CASRTGFGNTEAFF.